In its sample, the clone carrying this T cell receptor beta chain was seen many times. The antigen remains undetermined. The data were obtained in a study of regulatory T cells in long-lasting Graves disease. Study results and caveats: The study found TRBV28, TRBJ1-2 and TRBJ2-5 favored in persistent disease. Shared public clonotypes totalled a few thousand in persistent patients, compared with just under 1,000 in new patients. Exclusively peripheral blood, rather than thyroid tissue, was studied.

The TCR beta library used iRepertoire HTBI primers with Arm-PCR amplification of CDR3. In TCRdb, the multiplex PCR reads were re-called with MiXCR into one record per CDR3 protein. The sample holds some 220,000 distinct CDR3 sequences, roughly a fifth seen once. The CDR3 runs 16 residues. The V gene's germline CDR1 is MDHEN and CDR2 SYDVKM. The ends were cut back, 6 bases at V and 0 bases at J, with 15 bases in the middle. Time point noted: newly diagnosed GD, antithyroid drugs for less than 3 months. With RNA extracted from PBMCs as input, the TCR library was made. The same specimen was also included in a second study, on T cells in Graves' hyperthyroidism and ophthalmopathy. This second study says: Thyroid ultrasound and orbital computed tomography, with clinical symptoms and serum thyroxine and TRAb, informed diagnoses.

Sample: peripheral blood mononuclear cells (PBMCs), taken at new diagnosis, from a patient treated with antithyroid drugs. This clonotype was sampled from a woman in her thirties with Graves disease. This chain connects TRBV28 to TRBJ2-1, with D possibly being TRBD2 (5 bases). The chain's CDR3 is CASSTVGVPSYNEQFF. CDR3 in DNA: TGTGCCAGCAGCACTGTCGGGGTCCCCTCCTACAATGAGCAGTTCTTC. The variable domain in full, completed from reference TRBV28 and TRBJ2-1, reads DVKVTQSSRYLVKRTGEKVFLECVQDMDHENMFWYRQDPGLGLRLIYFSYDVKMKEKGDIPEGYSVSREKKERFSLILESASTNQTSMYLCASSTVGVPSYNEQFFGPGTRLTVL.